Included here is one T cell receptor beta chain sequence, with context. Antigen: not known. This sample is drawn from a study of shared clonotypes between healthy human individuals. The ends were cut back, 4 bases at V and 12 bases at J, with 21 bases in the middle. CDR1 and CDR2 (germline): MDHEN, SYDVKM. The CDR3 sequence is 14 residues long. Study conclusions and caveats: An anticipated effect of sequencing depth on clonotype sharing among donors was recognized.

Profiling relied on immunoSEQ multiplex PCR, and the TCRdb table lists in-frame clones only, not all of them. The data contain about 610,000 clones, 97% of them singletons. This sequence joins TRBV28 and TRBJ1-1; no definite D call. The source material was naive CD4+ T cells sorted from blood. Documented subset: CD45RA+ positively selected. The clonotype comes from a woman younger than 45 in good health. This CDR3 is CASSSNRAPVVTFF. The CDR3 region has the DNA TGTGCCAGCAGTTCGAACCGGGCCCCGGTCGTAACTTTCTTT.